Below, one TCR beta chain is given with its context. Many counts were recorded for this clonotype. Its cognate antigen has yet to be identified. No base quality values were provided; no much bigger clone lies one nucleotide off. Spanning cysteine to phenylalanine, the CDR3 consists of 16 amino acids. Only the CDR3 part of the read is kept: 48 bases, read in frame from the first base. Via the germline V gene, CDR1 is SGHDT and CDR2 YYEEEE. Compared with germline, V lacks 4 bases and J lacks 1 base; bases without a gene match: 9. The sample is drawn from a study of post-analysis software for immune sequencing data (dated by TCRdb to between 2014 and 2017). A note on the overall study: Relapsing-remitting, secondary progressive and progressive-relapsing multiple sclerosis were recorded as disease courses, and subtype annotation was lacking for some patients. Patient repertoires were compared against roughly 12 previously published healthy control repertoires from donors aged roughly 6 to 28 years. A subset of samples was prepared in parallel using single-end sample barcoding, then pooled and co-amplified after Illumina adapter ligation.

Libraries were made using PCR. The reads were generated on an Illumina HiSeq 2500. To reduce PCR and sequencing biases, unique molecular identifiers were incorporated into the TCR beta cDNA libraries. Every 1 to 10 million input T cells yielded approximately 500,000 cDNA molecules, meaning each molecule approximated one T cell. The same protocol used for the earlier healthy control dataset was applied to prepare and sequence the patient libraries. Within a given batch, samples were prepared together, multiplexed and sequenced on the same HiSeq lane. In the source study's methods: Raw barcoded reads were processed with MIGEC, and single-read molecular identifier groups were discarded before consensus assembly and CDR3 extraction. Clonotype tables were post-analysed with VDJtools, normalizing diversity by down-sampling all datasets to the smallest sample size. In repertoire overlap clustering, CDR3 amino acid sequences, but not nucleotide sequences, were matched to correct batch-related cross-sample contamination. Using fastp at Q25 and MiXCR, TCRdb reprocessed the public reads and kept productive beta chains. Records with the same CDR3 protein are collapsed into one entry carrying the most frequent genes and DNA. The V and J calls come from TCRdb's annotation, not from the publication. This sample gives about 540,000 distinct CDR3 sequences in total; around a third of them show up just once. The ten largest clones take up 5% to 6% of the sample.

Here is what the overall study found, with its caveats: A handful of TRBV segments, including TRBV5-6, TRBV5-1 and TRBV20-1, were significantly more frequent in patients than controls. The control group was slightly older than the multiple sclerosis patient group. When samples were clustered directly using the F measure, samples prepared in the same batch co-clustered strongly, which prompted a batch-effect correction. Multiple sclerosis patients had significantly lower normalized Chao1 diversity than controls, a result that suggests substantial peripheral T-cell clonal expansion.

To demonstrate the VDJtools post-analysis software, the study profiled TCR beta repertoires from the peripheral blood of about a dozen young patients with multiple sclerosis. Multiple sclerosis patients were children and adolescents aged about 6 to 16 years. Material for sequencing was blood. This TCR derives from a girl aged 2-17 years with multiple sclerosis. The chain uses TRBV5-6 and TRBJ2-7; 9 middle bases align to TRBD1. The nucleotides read TGTGCCAGCAGCAGAGGACAGGGGACCCTTTCCTACGAGCAGTACTTC. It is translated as CASSRGQGTLSYEQYF.